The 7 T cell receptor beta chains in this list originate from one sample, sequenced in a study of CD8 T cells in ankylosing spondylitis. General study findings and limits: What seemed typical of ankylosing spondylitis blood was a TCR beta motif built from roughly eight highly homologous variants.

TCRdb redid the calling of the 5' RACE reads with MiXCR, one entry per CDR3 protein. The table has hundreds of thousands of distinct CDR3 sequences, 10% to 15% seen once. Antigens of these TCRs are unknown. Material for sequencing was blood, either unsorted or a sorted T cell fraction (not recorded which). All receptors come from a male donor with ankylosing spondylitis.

CDR3 DNA: TGCAGTGCTAGGGGTGGGACAGACGAGACCCAGTACTTC. This translates into CSARGGTDETQYF. The V call is TRBV20-1, the J call TRBJ2-5; 7 nucleotides match TRBD1. The germline CDR1 and CDR2 sequences are DFQATT and SNEGSKA (reference sequence). V trimming: 3 bases; J trimming: 5 bases; junction bases outside the gene matches: 6. This CDR3 is built from 13 residues.

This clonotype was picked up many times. The DNA for the CDR3 is TGTGCCAGCAGCTTAGCGCTAGACTACAAAGAGACCCAGTACTTC. Translating it yields CASSLALDYKETQYF. V gene TRBV7-9 combines with J gene TRBJ2-5; D is possibly TRBD2 (5 bases). Germline CDR1 is SEHNR and CDR2 is FQNEAQ (reference sequence). This CDR3 comprises 15 residues. The germline V and J ends were trimmed by 0 bases and 3 bases, with 11 bases remaining between them. Based on the CDR3 plus reference TRBV7-9 and TRBJ2-5, the full variable domain is DTGVSQNPRHKITKRGQNVTFRCDPISEHNRLYWYRQTLGQGPEFLTYFQNEAQLEKSRLLSDRFSAERPKGSFSTLEIQRTEQGDSAMYLCASSLALDYKETQYFGPGTRLLVL.

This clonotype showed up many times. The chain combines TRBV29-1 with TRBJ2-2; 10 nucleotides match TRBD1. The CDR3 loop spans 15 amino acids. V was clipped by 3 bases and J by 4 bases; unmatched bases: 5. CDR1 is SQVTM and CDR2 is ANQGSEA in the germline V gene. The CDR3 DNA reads TGCAGCGTTGAGGGCCGGGACAGGGGCACCGGGGAGCTGTTTTTT. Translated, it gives CSVEGRDRGTGELFF.

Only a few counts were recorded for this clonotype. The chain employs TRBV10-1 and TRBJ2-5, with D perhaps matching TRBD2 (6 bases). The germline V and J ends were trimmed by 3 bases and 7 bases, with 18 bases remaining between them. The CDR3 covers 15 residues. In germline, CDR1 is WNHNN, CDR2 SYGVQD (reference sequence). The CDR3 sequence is CASSESGTARGTQYF. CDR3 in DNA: TGCGCCAGCAGTGAATCCGGGACTGCCCGAGGGACCCAGTACTTC.

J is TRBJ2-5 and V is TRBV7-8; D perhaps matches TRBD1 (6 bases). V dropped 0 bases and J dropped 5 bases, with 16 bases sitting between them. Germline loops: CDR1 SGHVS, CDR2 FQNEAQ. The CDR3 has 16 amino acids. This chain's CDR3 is CASSLAGPQGWETQYF. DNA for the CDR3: TGTGCCAGCAGCTTAGCGGGTCCACAGGGTTGGGAGACCCAGTACTTC.

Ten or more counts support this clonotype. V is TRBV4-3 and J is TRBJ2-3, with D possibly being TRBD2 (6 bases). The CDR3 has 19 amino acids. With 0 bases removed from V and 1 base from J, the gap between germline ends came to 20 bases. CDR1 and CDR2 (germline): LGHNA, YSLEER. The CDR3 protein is CASSQDTGYSGEGTDTQYF. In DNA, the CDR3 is TGCGCCAGCAGCCAAGATACTGGGTATTCGGGAGAGGGCACAGATACGCAGTATTTT.

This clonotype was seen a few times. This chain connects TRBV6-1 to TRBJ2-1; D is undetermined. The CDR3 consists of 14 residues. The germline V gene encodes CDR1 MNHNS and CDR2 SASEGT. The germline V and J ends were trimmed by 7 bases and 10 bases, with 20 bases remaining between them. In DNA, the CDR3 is TGTGCCAGCACCCCTCCCGGCGGAAATTTCGAGCAGTTCTTC. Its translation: CASTPPGGNFEQFF.